The next 22 T cell receptor beta chains were all read from a single sample in a study of response to subunit inactivated influenza vaccine. A single record per CDR3 protein comes from TCRdb applying MiXCR to the RT-PCR reads. The data hold approximately 570,000 distinct CDR3 sequences, with 7.6% observed a single time. This specimen was PBMCs from blood, taken less than 30 months after vaccination. These receptors were taken from a man aged 45-69 years who received an inactivated influenza vaccine.

This clonotype appeared a few times. The chain combines TRBV5-1 with TRBJ1-1; TRBD1 is a possible D gene (6 bases). V shed 0 bases and J shed 4 bases, with 19 bases lying between them. The CDR3 length is 17 residues. CDR1 and CDR2 from the germline V gene are SGHRS and YFSETQ. The CDR3 is CASSLAVGAGRGTEAFF. The CDR3 region has the DNA TGCGCCAGCAGCTTGGCCGTGGGGGCAGGAAGAGGCACTGAAGCTTTCTTT.

The chain carries TRBV2 and TRBJ2-1; the match to TRBD1 covers 8 bases. The CDR3 extends over 15 amino acids. V lost 5 bases and J lost 3; bases outside the gene matches: 6. The germline V gene encodes CDR1 SNHLY and CDR2 FYNNEI. The chain's CDR3 is CASSKDRVYYNEQFF. CDR3 nucleotides: TGTGCCAGCAGTAAGGACAGGGTGTACTACAATGAGCAGTTCTTC. Together with reference TRBV2 and TRBJ2-1, the CDR3 gives the full variable domain: EPEVTQTPSHQVTQMGQEVILRCVPISNHLYFYWYRQILGQKVEFLVSFYNNEISEKSEIFDDQFSVERPDGSNFTLKIRSTKLEDSAMYFCASSKDRVYYNEQFFGPGTRLTVL.

The CDR3 nucleotides read TGCAGTGCCAATGGGGTAGCGGGAGGGGGAGAGACCCAGTACTTC. Amino acids: CSANGVAGGGETQYF. The chain recombines TRBV20-1 with TRBJ2-5, with 11 nucleotides matching TRBD2. Germline loops: CDR1 DFQATT, CDR2 SNEGSKA (reference sequence). V shed 6 bases and J 4 bases; nucleotides not matched to a gene: 10. The CDR3 spans 15 residues.

The rearrangement links TRBV20-1 to TRBJ1-2; D gene unclear. Trimming removed 7 bases from V and 2 bases from J, with 11 bases in between. The germline V gene encodes CDR1 DFQATT and CDR2 SNEGSKA (reference sequence). CDR3 size: 12 residues. CDR3 nucleotides: TGCAGTGGGGCCGACCACAACTATGGCTACACCTTC. It is translated as CSGADHNYGYTF.

This chain connects TRBV10-1 to TRBJ2-7; possibly TRBD1 for D (6 bases). Trimming left V 3 bases short and J 2 bases short, with 14 bases between. This CDR3 spans 15 amino acids. Germline CDR1 and CDR2: WNHNN and SYGVQD (reference sequence). The CDR3 DNA sequence: TGCGCCAGCAGTGATCAGGGGTTCGGGACCTACGAGCAGTACTTC. This sequence encodes CASSDQGFGTYEQYF.

This clonotype has more than one count but fewer than ten. CDR3 protein: CASSQDIGGTLPNTQYF. CDR3 in DNA: TGTGCCAGCAGCCAAGATATCGGGGGAACCCTCCCGAATACGCAGTATTTT. The V and J genes are TRBV4-2 and TRBJ2-3; the D gene is possibly TRBD2 (6 bases). The CDR3 is 17 amino acids. The V gene lost 0 bases and the J gene lost 7 bases, with 20 bases spanning the gap. CDR1 LGHNA and CDR2 YNFKEQ come from the germline V gene.

In this sample, this clonotype turned up many times. The V and J genes are TRBV12-3 or TRBV12-4 and TRBJ1-5, with D hard to call. CDR3 length: 15 amino acids. The V end was cut by 5 bases, the J end by 9 bases, with 20 bases between. CDR3 protein: CASSLNRRESSPQHF. The CDR3 DNA is TGTGCCAGCAGTCTCAACCGACGGGAATCGTCGCCCCAGCATTTT.

This clonotype was seen a handful of times. The chain joins TRBV19 to TRBJ1-5; D not certain. Trimming took off 1 base at V and 9 bases at J, with 10 bases between the two ends. The CDR3 extends over 13 amino acids. CDR1 and CDR2 (germline): LNHDA, SQIVND (reference sequence). CDR3 coding DNA: TGTGCCAGTAGTATAGGGCAGTTGCCGCCCCAGCATTTT. Translation: CASSIGQLPPQHF.

This clonotype appeared many times. The V gene is TRBV29-1, the J gene TRBJ2-7; no reliable D call. Per germline, CDR1 SQVTM and CDR2 ANQGSEA. This CDR3 region has 12 residues. V shed 4 bases and J shed 1 base, with 8 bases lying between them. The CDR3 DNA sequence: TGCAGCGTTGGTCCAGCTTCCTACGAGCAGTACTTC. Protein product: CSVGPASYEQYF.

In this sample, this clonotype turned up many times. The J gene is TRBJ2-1, the V gene TRBV5-1, with D maybe TRBD1 (7 bases). Germline CDR1 and CDR2: SGHRS and YFSETQ. The CDR3 loop spans 13 amino acids. The V gene lost 0 bases and the J gene lost 9 bases, with 10 bases spanning the gap. CDR3 residues: CASSLGQGGEQFF. The CDR3 nucleotides read TGCGCCAGCAGCTTGGGACAGGGAGGTGAGCAGTTCTTC.

Points on this clonotype: This may come from a read error, since a much larger clone is one base off. This chain links TRBV27 with TRBJ2-7; weak D call: TRBD1 (7 bases). Trimming took off 3 bases at V and 1 base at J, with 13 bases between the two ends. The CDR3 consists of 15 residues. CDR1 is MNHEY and CDR2 is SMNVEV in the germline V gene (reference sequence). The CDR3 DNA reads TGTGCCAGCAGTTTCATGACAGGGAGGTCCTACGAGCAGTACTTC. Encoded protein: CASSFMTGRSYEQYF.

This clonotype was seen a few times. This rearrangement joins TRBV9 to TRBJ2-5; D is tentatively TRBD1 or TRBD2 (5 bases each). The germline V gene encodes CDR1 SGDLS and CDR2 YYNGEE. The CDR3 length is 14 residues. The ends were cut back, 0 bases at V and 2 bases at J, with 8 bases in the middle. The CDR3 region has the DNA TGTGCCAGCAGCGTAGGGGACCTACAAGAGACCCAGTACTTC. As protein: CASSVGDLQETQYF.

This clonotype appeared many times. The chain carries TRBV11-2 and TRBJ1-6; perhaps TRBD1 as D (5 bases). Trimming took 8 bases from V and 10 from J, leaving 15 bases between them. CDR3 length: 13 amino acids. Germline loops: CDR1 SGHAT, CDR2 FQNNGV. The CDR3 coding sequence is TGTGCCAGCTCCTTTCAGGGAAGATCACCCCTCCACTTT. The encoded protein is CASSFQGRSPLHF.

A few counts support this clonotype. The V gene is TRBV6-2 or TRBV6-3, the J gene TRBJ2-2; D not certain. V was shortened by 2 bases and J by 3 bases, with 16 bases between the two germline ends. In germline, CDR1 is MNHEY, CDR2 SVGEGT. The CDR3 length is 17 residues. The CDR3 sequence is CASSYRSGGPDTGELFF. The CDR3 nucleotides are TGTGCCAGCAGTTACCGGTCGGGTGGGCCGGACACCGGGGAGCTGTTTTTT.

This clonotype was seen at least ten times. The CDR3 region is CSAPDRGSYNEQFF. As DNA, the CDR3 is TGCAGTGCCCCGGACAGGGGCTCCTACAATGAGCAGTTCTTC. The chain has TRBV20-1 and TRBJ2-1; the match to TRBD1 covers 9 bases. Per germline, CDR1 DFQATT and CDR2 SNEGSKA (reference sequence). The trim removed 6 bases at V and 0 bases at J, leaving 3 bases unmatched. CDR3 length: 14 residues.

This clonotype was observed a handful of times. The chain employs TRBV2 and TRBJ1-1, with D perhaps TRBD1 (6 bases). Germline V lookup: CDR1 SNHLY, CDR2 FYNNEI. Trimming stripped 2 bases from V and 2 bases from J, with 9 bases between. This CDR3 is built from 14 residues. The CDR3 DNA reads as TGTGCCAGCAGTGAAACAGGGCTTAACACTGAAGCTTTCTTT. This sequence encodes CASSETGLNTEAFF.

This chain uses TRBV7-9 with TRBJ2-2, with TRBD1 as a possible D gene (6 bases). The CDR3 consists of 17 residues. Germline lookup yields CDR1 SEHNR and CDR2 FQNEAQ (reference sequence). Trimming cost V 2 bases and J 3 bases, with 16 bases left between them. CDR3 nucleotides: TGTGCCAGCAGCTTAACTAACAGGGTCTCTTACACCGGGGAGCTGTTTTTT. It translates to CASSLTNRVSYTGELFF.

This clonotype has at least ten counts. This CDR3 is CSARLAGGQSYNEQFF. CDR3 nucleotides: TGCAGTGCTAGACTAGCGGGAGGGCAGTCCTACAATGAGCAGTTCTTC. This chain connects TRBV20-1 to TRBJ2-1; 12 bases are a match to TRBD2. The germline V gene encodes CDR1 DFQATT and CDR2 SNEGSKA (reference sequence). Germline trimming cut 2 bases from V and 1 base from J; bases unmatched to any gene: 3. The CDR3 spans 16 residues.

This clonotype has a handful of counts. J is TRBJ2-5 and V is TRBV6-1; D is perhaps TRBD1 or TRBD2 (5 bases each). Germline V gene lookup returns CDR1 MNHNS and CDR2 SASEGT. The ends were cut back, 8 bases at V and 5 bases at J, with 18 bases in the middle. This CDR3 contains 14 residues. The CDR3 nucleotides read TGTGCCAGCGGGACCCCTTTCGATGCGGAGACCCAGTACTTC. Protein sequence: CASGTPFDAETQYF.

A few counts support this clonotype. The CDR3 protein is CSARAPAGGELFF. The CDR3, as DNA: TGCAGTGCTAGAGCCCCGGCGGGCGGGGAGCTGTTTTTT. This sequence joins TRBV20-1 and TRBJ2-2; a weak D match, TRBD2 (5 bases). Trimming left V 1 base short and J 7 bases short, with 10 bases between. Looked up from germline, CDR1 is DFQATT and CDR2 is SNEGSKA (reference sequence). This CDR3 contains 13 residues.

The chain combines TRBV5-1 with TRBJ2-7; D remains unclear. In germline, CDR1 is SGHRS, CDR2 YFSETQ. This CDR3 is 14 amino acids long. V was shortened by 3 bases and J by 1 base, with 11 bases between the two germline ends. The chain's CDR3 is CASSSSSRSYEQYF. The CDR3 DNA sequence: TGCGCCAGCAGCTCTAGTAGCAGGTCCTACGAGCAGTACTTC.

This chain links TRBV3-1 with TRBJ2-5; D is possibly TRBD1 (6 bases). In germline, CDR1 is LGHDT, CDR2 YNNKEL (reference sequence). The ends were cut back, 1 base at V and 2 bases at J, with 14 bases in the middle. This CDR3 region has 16 residues. CDR3 amino acids: CASSQGSTGWQETQYF. The CDR3 DNA reads as TGTGCCAGCAGCCAAGGGAGCACAGGGTGGCAAGAGACCCAGTACTTC.